This T cell receptor (beta chain) came from a study of T cell repertoires in urothelial bladder cancer (dated by TCRdb to between 2018 and 2021). Regarding the complete study: Clinical stages of the approximately twelve resected lesions were three cT0, three cTa, three cT1 and three cT2 or greater. A total of around 12 patients who had bladder lesions and were undergoing transurethral resection were prospectively identified. The study compared TCR repertoire clonality in bladder tumors with that in benign bladder inflammation. Approximately 11 resected bladder lesions, made up of urothelial carcinoma (UC+) and benign (UC-) specimens, were studied.

Spanning cysteine to phenylalanine, the CDR3 consists of 13 amino acids. Of all the DNA, just the CDR3 is kept, 39 bases in frame from base 1. As encoded in the germline V gene, CDR1 is SGHRS while CDR2 is YFSETQ. Relative to germline, V is missing 4 bases and J is missing 6 bases, with 5 bases of the junction outside any gene match. The study at large found these results: Carcinoma specimens had a median tumor infiltrating lymphocyte percentage of about 2%, while benign specimens had a median of around 12%. A single T-cell clone reached up to about 15% of infiltrating lymphocytes in carcinoma specimens, compared with about 2% in benign specimens. Urothelial carcinoma specimens had a median of approximately 6,000 T cells, fewer than the median of about 24,000 seen in benign specimens.

Specimens of bladder lesions were obtained during transurethral resection and kept at -80C. DNA was isolated from the bladder specimens obtained at transurethral resection. The TCR beta chain CDR3 region was sequenced with the immunoSEQ assay. The authors' analysis ran thus. For every specimen, the T-cell fraction, clonal dominance and maximum TCR clone frequency were calculated. TCRdb took over this immuneACCESS table, retaining in-frame rearrangements with V and J assigned. Such tables are incomplete; in checked studies, under half of the missing clones stem from an unresolved V gene, and the remainder is unexplained. The D gene and trimming were derived from the DNA, and the V and J assignments and clone size from that table. In this sample the table shows some 8,600 clones, 50% to 75% of which occur a single time. Together, the top ten hold 25% to 35% of the sample. On this clone itself: It has no known antigen specificity. No much larger clonotype is one base removed from it; base qualities were not supplied.

Sequenced input: tumor-infiltrating cells from bladder cancer. This TCR came from a human donor with urothelial carcinoma. The sequence is built from TRBV5-1 and TRBJ1-2; 8 nucleotides in the junction match TRBD1. The CDR3 amino acid sequence is: CASSPGQGHGYTF. The DNA sequence reads TGCGCCAGCAGCCCCGGACAGGGACATGGCTACACCTTC. Here the CDR3 is joined to the reference TRBV5-1 and TRBJ1-2 genes, and the full variable domain is: KAGVTQTPRYLIKTRGQQVTLSCSPISGHRSVSWYQQTPGQGLQFLFEYFSETQRNKGNFPGRFSGRQFSNSRSEMNVSTLELGDSALYLCASSPGQGHGYTFGSGTRLTVV.